This T cell receptor beta chain was documented in a study of T cells in Graves' hyperthyroidism and ophthalmopathy. TCR beta CDR3 region amplification was performed from RNA transcripts. The TCR CDR3 first-round RT-PCR relied on the HTBI primer set. TCRdb processed the multiplex PCR reads anew with MiXCR; each CDR3 protein has one entry. The sample consists of approximately 570,000 distinct CDR3 sequences, just under 20% of them appearing once. This TCR came from a middle-aged man with Graves' ophthalmopathy. The sample was blood.

CDR3 sequence reads: CASKWAETQYF. In nucleotides, the CDR3 is TGTGCCTCGAAATGGGCGGAGACCCAGTACTTC. The chain employs TRBV12-3 or TRBV12-4 and TRBJ2-5; D unclear. V shed 11 bases and J shed 5 bases, with 12 bases lying between them. CDR3 size: 11 residues.